The rows below give T cell receptor beta chains drawn from one sample of a study of early T cells in non-severe SARS-CoV-2 infection. TCRdb reprocessed the 5' RACE reads with MiXCR, giving one entry per CDR3 protein. Of about 56,000 distinct CDR3 sequences listed, approximately 15% are singletons. The sequencing here drew on whole blood, taken at baseline. The source of these receptors is an adult who was a healthcare worker with PCR-confirmed SARS-CoV-2 infection or an uninfected control (not recorded which). Each CDR3 is given with its conserved first and last residue. The D gene is left open where the match is weak. Clone size is stated in some rows and not others, as once, few, many or a class when expanded.

TRBJ1-5	TRBV4-1	-	-	CASSQDRVRGANQPQHF	TGCGCCAGCAGCCAAGATCGAGTGAGAGGGGCTAATCAGCCCCAGCATTTT
TRBJ1-1	TRBV4-1	TRBD1	few	CASSHTPGQGVYPGSASESFF	TGCGCCAGCAGCCATACCCCGGGACAGGGAGTTTATCCTGGTTCTGCTTCTGAGTCTTTCTTT
TRBJ2-1	TRBV6-4	TRBD2	medium-sized	CASSSLAGNDNEQFF	TGTGCCAGCAGCTCCCTAGCGGGGAACGACAATGAGCAGTTCTTC
TRBJ1-2	TRBV6-1	-	many	CARSALANYGYTF	TGTGCCAGAAGTGCCCTCGCGAACTATGGCTACACCTTC
TRBJ2-3	TRBV7-9	-	-	CASSLFTPDTQYF	TGTGCCAGCAGCTTATTCACCCCAGATACGCAGTATTTT
TRBJ2-1	TRBV24-1	TRBD1	-	CATSSKGARSEQFF	TGTGCCACCAGTAGCAAGGGGGCGCGGAGCGAGCAGTTCTTC
TRBJ1-5	TRBV4-2	TRBD1	-	CASSQEGQLNQPQHF	TGTGCCAGCAGCCAAGAGGGACAGCTAAATCAGCCCCAGCATTTT
TRBJ2-2	TRBV7-6	-	many	CASSQRAGANTGELFF	TGTGCCAGCAGCCAAAGGGCCGGGGCTAACACCGGGGAGCTGTTTTTT
TRBJ2-3	TRBV7-2	-	few	CASSLRFVSPDTQYF	TGTGCCAGCAGCTTAAGGTTCGTCAGCCCAGATACGCAGTATTTT
TRBJ2-7	TRBV3-1	-	many	CASSQVVRGYEQYF	TGTGCCAGCAGCCAAGTTGTCAGGGGTTACGAGCAGTACTTC
TRBJ2-2	TRBV29-1	-	many	CSVGGGINTGELFF	TGCAGCGTTGGGGGCGGAATAAACACCGGGGAGCTGTTTTTT
TRBJ2-2	TRBV12-3/TRBV12-4	-	few	CASSLVRGGELFF	TGTGCCAGCAGTTTAGTACGGGGCGGGGAGCTGTTTTTT
TRBJ2-1	TRBV2	TRBD2	few	CASRGGTSGKNEQFF	TGTGCCAGCAGGGGTGGGACTAGCGGAAAAAATGAGCAGTTCTTC
TRBJ1-2	TRBV6-2/TRBV6-3	TRBD1	few	CASSYGTANYGYTF	TGTGCCAGCAGTTACGGGACAGCTAACTATGGCTACACCTTC
TRBJ1-2	TRBV6-6	-	-	CASTLQQANYGYTF	TGTGCCAGCACCCTCCAACAGGCTAACTATGGCTACACCTTC
TRBJ2-2	TRBV19	-	-	CASRATGELFF	TGTGCCAGTAGGGCCACCGGGGAGCTGTTTTTT
TRBJ1-2	TRBV28	TRBD1	-	CASTYPRVRAGGYGYTF	TGTGCCAGCACCTACCCGCGGGTGAGAGCAGGGGGCTATGGCTACACCTTC
TRBJ2-3	TRBV7-8	-	many	CASSFRGPADTQYF	TGTGCCAGCAGCTTTAGAGGTCCCGCAGATACGCAGTATTTT
TRBJ2-7	TRBV27	-	-	CASSLEYRDEQYF	TGTGCCAGCAGTTTGGAATACAGGGACGAGCAGTACTTC
TRBJ2-4	TRBV28	-	-	CASSLPGTGAKNIQYF	TGTGCCAGCAGTTTACCCGGGACGGGAGCCAAAAACATTCAGTACTTC
TRBJ1-1	TRBV7-3	-	many	CASSLNSDTEAFF	TGTGCCAGCAGCTTAAATTCAGACACTGAAGCTTTCTTT
TRBJ2-7	TRBV5-1	-	many	CASSLGEPPLYEQYF	TGCGCCAGCAGCTTGGGAGAACCCCCCCTCTACGAGCAGTACTTC